This T cell receptor (beta chain) is drawn from a study of T cells in tumors and immune-related adverse events (dated by TCRdb to the early 2020s). Using the immunoSEQ assay, the TCR beta locus was amplified and sequenced, producing bulk TCR Vbeta CDR3 data. From the authors' description of their analysis: Non-productive CDR3s, sequences shorter than 7 amino acids, and those not starting with C or ending with F/W were excluded. Analysis was restricted to specimens with at least 1000 reads, and clonotypes were defined at the amino acid level. To compute clonality, Pielou's evenness was subtracted from 1. To equalize library sizes, abundance-weighted random subsampling with replacement was performed 100 times so that 95% confidence intervals could be reported. The Morisita overlap index was used to quantify repertoire overlap, and the top 40 clones in each specimen were examined for overlap with the irAE. The immuneACCESS repertoire file appears here via TCRdb, limited to in-frame rearrangements. These files lack a portion of the clones; in checked studies, under half of the deficit traces to unresolved V genes, and the cause of the others is not known. That table is the source of V, J and clone size, and D and trimming were worked out from the DNA. This sample lists roughly 24,000 clones; 90% to 95% were detected once. The top ten constitute approximately 1.4% of the sample.

Regarding this clone: It has no known antigen specificity. Qualities for individual bases were not recorded, and no much larger clone is one base off.

Taken from cysteine to phenylalanine, the CDR3 has 15 residues. Solely the CDR3 DNA is kept, with 45 bases framed from the first base. Clipping removes 4 bases from V and 2 bases from J, with 7 as the unmatched junction base count. Reading the germline V gene gives CDR1 SGHRS and CDR2 YFSETQ. The sample's treatment or condition label, in plain terms: nivolumab (PD-1 blockade) given before sampling. The DNeasy Blood and Tissue Kit was used to extract DNA from formalin-fixed paraffin-embedded specimens. The receptor was isolated from a female donor with metastatic renal cell carcinoma. The starting material was lymph node tissue, obtained from a patient treated with anti-PD-1 therapy. The chain couples TRBV5-1 to TRBJ2-3, with 7 middle bases fitting TRBD2. The nucleotide sequence reads TGCGCCAGCAGCCCTTACCGGGACTACACAGATACGCAGTATTTT. This is translated as CASSPYRDYTDTQYF.